These T cell receptor beta chains were read from a single sample in a study of response to subunit inactivated influenza vaccine. TCRdb analysed the RT-PCR reads with MiXCR anew, one entry per CDR3 protein. The repertoire holds about 480,000 distinct CDR3 sequences, with 13% as singletons. The sequencing used PBMCs from blood, collected 40 to 50 days after vaccination. These receptors all stem from a man aged 50 to 60 who received an inactivated influenza vaccine. CDR3s include the opening cysteine and the closing phenylalanine or tryptophan. A D gene is named only where the DNA matches it firmly. Some rows mark clone size as missing; the rest say once, few, many or name a class of expanded clone.

V	J	size	D	CDR3	DNA
TRBV7-9	TRBJ2-1	few	TRBD2	CAREVWSTSGGYNEQFF	TGTGCCAGGGAGGTTTGGTCCACTAGCGGGGGATACAATGAGCAGTTCTTC
TRBV4-3	TRBJ2-1	NA	NA	CASSQPGQGHEQFF	TGCGCCAGCAGCCAACCAGGGCAGGGCCATGAGCAGTTCTTC
TRBV7-9	TRBJ2-3	few	NA	CASSFPLVGSTDTQYF	TGTGCCAGCAGCTTTCCCCTTGTGGGCAGCACAGATACGCAGTATTTT
TRBV20-1	TRBJ2-5	many	NA	CSARKETQYF	TGCAGTGCTCGTAAAGAGACCCAGTACTTC
TRBV28	TRBJ2-7	few	NA	CASSHEAKNTYEQYF	TGTGCCAGCAGTCACGAAGCTAAAAACACCTACGAGCAGTACTTC
TRBV7-9	TRBJ2-6	NA	NA	CASSILSVSSGANVLTF	TGTGCCAGCAGCATCCTTTCGGTGTCCTCTGGGGCCAACGTCCTGACTTTC
TRBV7-8	TRBJ1-5	NA	TRBD1	CASSLGQGQGLNQPQHF	TGTGCCAGCAGCCTCGGCCAAGGACAGGGTCTTAATCAGCCCCAGCATTTT
TRBV9	TRBJ1-2	few	NA	CASSDDAPGAYTF	TGTGCCAGCAGCGATGACGCCCCTGGTGCCTACACCTTC
TRBV7-2	TRBJ2-7	NA	NA	CASSLLGTSYEQYF	TGTGCCAGCAGCTTACTAGGGACCAGCTACGAGCAGTACTTC
TRBV28	TRBJ2-1	NA	NA	CASNLSPATYNEQFF	TGTGCCAGCAACTTATCCCCAGCGACCTACAATGAGCAGTTCTTC
TRBV6-2/TRBV6-3	TRBJ2-5	once	NA	CASRRIGVYGTQYF	TGTGCCAGCAGGCGGATAGGGGTTTATGGGACCCAGTACTTC
TRBV7-2	TRBJ1-1	NA	NA	CASSFATVRNTEAFF	TGTGCCAGCAGCTTTGCGACAGTAAGGAACACTGAAGCTTTCTTT
TRBV7-9	TRBJ2-7	few	TRBD2	CASSYAGAYEQYF	TGTGCCAGCAGCTACGCGGGAGCCTACGAGCAGTACTTC
TRBV29-1	TRBJ2-2	NA	NA	CSARIQHNTGELFF	TGCAGCGCCCGGATCCAGCACAACACCGGGGAGCTGTTTTTT
TRBV5-1	TRBJ2-7	many	TRBD1	CASSSDRVYEQYF	TGCGCCAGCAGTTCGGACAGGGTATACGAGCAGTACTTC
TRBV27	TRBJ2-3	few	NA	CASSLWFRNTQYF	TGTGCCAGCAGTTTATGGTTTCGAAATACGCAGTATTTT
TRBV4-2	TRBJ2-7	NA	NA	CASSLDRRGSFYEQYF	TGTGCCAGCAGCCTCGATAGGAGGGGAAGTTTCTACGAGCAGTACTTC
TRBV12-3/TRBV12-4	TRBJ2-3	few	TRBD2	CASSDPGTRSTDTQYF	TGTGCCAGCAGTGACCCCGGGACTAGAAGCACAGATACGCAGTATTTT
TRBV12-3/TRBV12-4	TRBJ2-1	NA	NA	CASSFPESVQFF	TGTGCCAGCAGTTTCCCGGAGAGCGTGCAGTTCTTC
TRBV6-5	TRBJ1-1	NA	TRBD1	CASSWGGGGNTEAFF	TGTGCCAGCAGTTGGGGAGGAGGGGGCAACACTGAAGCTTTCTTT
TRBV28	TRBJ2-3	NA	TRBD2	CASSLLAGGRNTQYF	TGTGCCAGCAGTCTCTTAGCGGGAGGGAGGAATACGCAGTATTTT
TRBV14	TRBJ2-5	NA	TRBD2	CASSQGRTSGSRETQYF	TGTGCCAGCAGCCAAGGAAGAACTAGCGGGAGTAGGGAGACCCAGTACTTC
TRBV4-2	TRBJ2-5	few	TRBD2	CASSRLAGGNGETQYF	TGTGCCAGCAGCCGCCTAGCGGGGGGTAACGGAGAGACCCAGTACTTC
TRBV7-8	TRBJ2-1	few	NA	CASSPLGERLYLRNEQFF	TGTGCCAGCAGCCCCCTCGGGGAGCGGCTATATCTGCGGAATGAGCAGTTCTTC
TRBV12-3/TRBV12-4	TRBJ2-2	few	NA	CASSVGGGNIWELFF	TGTGCCAGCAGCGTAGGAGGGGGTAATATTTGGGAGCTGTTTTTT
TRBV29-1	TRBJ2-3	NA	TRBD1	CSVAGTVSPSSTDTQYF	TGCAGCGTTGCCGGGACAGTCAGCCCTTCTAGCACAGATACGCAGTATTTT
TRBV20-1	TRBJ1-2	few	NA	CSARGGGFYGYTF	TGCAGTGCTAGAGGTGGAGGATTCTATGGCTACACCTTC
TRBV3-1	TRBJ2-7	NA	TRBD1	CASSQTGGMNEQYF	TGTGCCAGCAGTCAGACAGGGGGTATGAACGAGCAGTACTTC
TRBV12-3/TRBV12-4	TRBJ2-3	few	NA	CASSLKAVTDTQYF	TGTGCCAGCAGTTTAAAGGCAGTCACAGATACGCAGTATTTT
TRBV11-2	TRBJ2-5	few	NA	CASSLGTGTLQETQYF	TGTGCCAGCAGCTTAGGGACCGGGACACTGCAAGAGACCCAGTACTTC
TRBV5-1	TRBJ2-5	NA	NA	CASSLGLTVREETQYF	TGCGCCAGCAGCTTGGGTTTGACAGTCAGGGAAGAGACCCAGTACTTC
TRBV5-1	TRBJ2-1	NA	NA	CASSLGQGWSEQFF	TGCGCCAGCAGCTTGGGGCAGGGTTGGAGTGAGCAGTTCTTC
TRBV20-1	TRBJ2-1	few	NA	CSAGPRWNEQFF	TGCAGTGCTGGCCCAAGATGGAATGAGCAGTTCTTC
TRBV20-1	TRBJ2-7	many	NA	CSASGDSYEQYF	TGCAGTGCTAGCGGGGACTCATACGAGCAGTACTTC
TRBV6-2/TRBV6-3	TRBJ2-1	many	NA	CASRSPGLSYNEQFF	TGTGCCAGCAGAAGTCCGGGGCTCTCCTACAATGAGCAGTTCTTC
TRBV14	TRBJ1-2	many	TRBD1	CASSQDTGQTF	TGTGCCAGCAGCCAAGATACGGGACAGACGTTC
TRBV11-2	TRBJ2-5	NA	TRBD2	CASRDGGGGETQYF	TGTGCCAGCAGGGACGGGGGGGGTGGAGAGACCCAGTACTTC
TRBV6-2/TRBV6-3	TRBJ2-1	few	NA	CASSQISEQFF	TGTGCCAGCAGTCAGATTAGTGAGCAGTTCTTC
TRBV11-2	TRBJ2-7	many	NA	CASSLVQGYEQYF	TGTGCCAGCAGCTTAGTCCAGGGCTACGAGCAGTACTTC
TRBV4-3	TRBJ2-1	NA	NA	CASSQEIGGFPTYEQFF	TGCGCCAGCAGCCAAGAAATAGGAGGGTTTCCGACCTATGAGCAGTTCTTC
TRBV25-1	TRBJ1-3	NA	TRBD1	CASSDLGGGAPYLHF	TGTGCCAGCAGTGACTTGGGAGGGGGCGCGCCCTACCTCCATTTT
TRBV3-1	TRBJ2-1	NA	NA	CASSQRGSYNEQFF	TGTGCCAGCAGCCAACGGGGCTCCTACAATGAGCAGTTCTTC
TRBV2	TRBJ2-1	few	NA	CASSEGQLVYNEQFF	TGTGCCAGCAGTGAAGGACAGTTGGTCTACAATGAGCAGTTCTTC
TRBV29-1	TRBJ1-4	few	NA	CSVRDLNEKLFF	TGCAGCGTTCGGGATCTCAATGAAAAACTGTTTTTT
TRBV20-1	TRBJ2-7	few	TRBD1	CSASPGTGGIYEQYF	TGCAGTGCTAGCCCAGGGACAGGGGGCATCTACGAGCAGTACTTC
TRBV6-5	TRBJ1-1	many	NA	CASSSNTEAFF	TGTGCCAGCAGTTCTAACACTGAAGCTTTCTTT
TRBV4-2	TRBJ2-1	NA	TRBD2	CASSQGTSGVEQFF	TGTGCCAGCAGCCAAGGGACTAGCGGCGTCGAGCAGTTCTTC
TRBV7-9	TRBJ2-3	NA	NA	CASSLQLGFTDTQYF	TGTGCCAGCAGCCTACAGCTCGGATTCACAGATACGCAGTATTTT
TRBV7-3	TRBJ2-1	NA	TRBD2	CASSRTGTRVYNEQFF	TGTGCCAGCAGCCGTACCGGGACTAGGGTCTACAATGAGCAGTTCTTC
TRBV20-1	TRBJ2-1	few	TRBD2	CSAPWTSGRGGRYNEQFF	TGCAGTGCTCCCTGGACTAGCGGGAGGGGCGGTCGCTACAATGAGCAGTTCTTC
TRBV25-1	TRBJ2-3	NA	NA	CASSEQGRRTDTQYF	TGTGCCAGCAGTGAACAGGGGCGCCGCACAGATACGCAGTATTTT
TRBV6-1	TRBJ1-6	few	NA	CASRAQESSYNSPLHF	TGTGCCAGCAGGGCCCAGGAGAGCTCCTATAATTCACCCCTCCACTTT
TRBV7-7	TRBJ2-5	few	NA	CASSLSTFGETQYF	TGTGCTAGCAGCTTATCCACCTTCGGGGAGACCCAGTACTTC
TRBV7-2	TRBJ1-3	NA	TRBD1	CASSLETGKGNTIYF	TGTGCCAGCAGCCTCGAGACAGGGAAGGGAAACACCATATATTTT
TRBV12-3/TRBV12-4	TRBJ2-5	NA	NA	CASSHRGGGTQYF	TGTGCCAGCAGCCACAGGGGGGGGGGGACCCAGTACTTC